What follows are 21 T cell receptor beta chains derived from one specimen sequenced in a study of T cell responses to AZD1222 COVID-19 vaccine. TCRdb's table, derived via immunoSEQ multiplex PCR, lists solely in-frame clones and lacks some. The sample has 90,000 to 100,000 clones, around nine tenths seen once. Sequenced here: peripheral blood, sampled 28 days after the second AZD1222 dose. The receptor set was obtained from an adult who received the AZD1222 COVID-19 vaccine.

A few counts support this clone. J is TRBJ1-4 and V is TRBV13; TRBD1 might be the D (5 bases). The CDR3 is made up of 15 amino acids. Trimming removed 6 bases from V and 7 bases from J, with 18 bases in between. From germline, CDR1 is PRHDT and CDR2 FYEKMQ (reference sequence). CDR3: CASSPRPDMFEKLFF. The CDR3 DNA reads as TGTGCCAGCAGTCCCCGCCCGGACATGTTTGAAAAACTGTTTTTT.

V is TRBV9 and J is TRBJ2-2, with 10 bases fitting TRBD2. The CDR3 runs 14 residues. The germline V gene has CDR1 SGDLS and CDR2 YYNGEE. The ends lost 3 bases at V and 5 bases at J; junction bases unmatched: 1. CDR3 residues: CASSAGLATGELFF. CDR3 bases: TGTGCCAGCAGCGCGGGACTAGCGACCGGGGAGCTGTTTTTT. Looking up the rest from reference TRBV9 and TRBJ2-2 gives the full variable domain: DSGVTQTPKHLITATGQRVTLRCSPRSGDLSVYWYQQSLDQGLQFLIQYYNGEERAKGNILERFSAQQFPDLHSELNLSSLELGDSALYFCASSAGLATGELFFGEGSRLTVL.

The chain combines TRBV6-5 with TRBJ1-1; TRBD1 might be the D (6 bases). The germline CDR1 and CDR2 sequences are MNHEY and SVGAGI. The CDR3 totals 15 residues. The V end was cut by 2 bases, the J end by 0 bases, with 10 bases between. CDR3: CASSYRTAMNTEAFF. The CDR3 DNA sequence: TGTGCCAGCAGTTACCGGACAGCTATGAACACTGAAGCTTTCTTT.

This sequence joins TRBV11-2 and TRBJ2-6; D is unclear. The CDR3 runs to 14 residues. Trimming cost V 0 bases and J 1 base, with 1 base left between them. The germline V gene has CDR1 SGHAT and CDR2 FQNNGV. In DNA, the CDR3 is TGTGCCAGCAGCTTAGATTCTGGGGCCAACGTCCTGACTTTC. It specifies CASSLDSGANVLTF.

The genes are TRBV30 and TRBJ1-4; D call uncertain. Looked up from germline, CDR1 is GTSNPN and CDR2 is SVGIG (reference sequence). V was clipped by 3 bases and J by 6 bases, with 20 bases between them. CDR3 length: 16 amino acids. The CDR3 DNA sequence: TGTGCCTGGAGAGACAACACCGGGAAGTTCTATGAAAAACTGTTTTTT. This sequence encodes CAWRDNTGKFYEKLFF.

As to this clone: The junction does not match germline at one end; this may be a read error. This chain links TRBV5-1 with TRBJ2-1; no clear D gene. The CDR3 totals 15 residues. Germline V gene data show CDR1 as SGHRS and CDR2 as YFSETQ. CDR3 sequence (DNA): TGCGCCAGCAGCCTCGGCCATACCAAGACTTATGAACAGTTCTTC. Amino acid sequence: CASSLGHTKTYEQFF.

The gene calls are TRBV19 and TRBJ2-6, with 9 nucleotides matching TRBD1. CDR3 size: 18 residues. Germline-derived CDR1 and CDR2 are LNHDA and SQIVND (reference sequence). The ends lost 4 bases at V and 0 bases at J; junction bases unmatched: 7. For the CDR3, the DNA is TGTGCCAGTAGTACGACAGGGGGAAGACTCTCTGGGGCCAACGTCCTGACTTTC. Translated: CASSTTGGRLSGANVLTF.

V usage is TRBV5-1 and J usage is TRBJ1-3; unclear D gene. There are 16 residues in the CDR3. Germline V gene lookup returns CDR1 SGHRS and CDR2 YFSETQ. Trimming took off 0 bases at V and 0 bases at J, with 10 bases between the two ends. This CDR3 reads CASSLDPQISGNTIYF. In DNA, the CDR3 is TGCGCCAGCAGCTTGGATCCACAGATCTCTGGAAACACCATATATTTT. Supplemented by reference TRBV5-1 and TRBJ1-3, the full variable domain reads KAGVTQTPRYLIKTRGQQVTLSCSPISGHRSVSWYQQTPGQGLQFLFEYFSETQRNKGNFPGRFSGRQFSNSRSEMNVSTLELGDSALYLCASSLDPQISGNTIYFGEGSWLTVV.

This chain uses TRBV19 with TRBJ2-6; D gene unclear. The CDR3 runs 17 residues. V was clipped by 6 bases and J by 0 bases, with 15 bases between them. The V gene's germline CDR1 is LNHDA and CDR2 SQIVND (reference sequence). CDR3 residues: CASSSYGEPSGANVLTF. The CDR3 region has the DNA TGTGCCAGTAGCTCTTACGGCGAACCCTCTGGGGCCAACGTCCTGACTTTC.

This rearrangement joins TRBV6-2 or TRBV6-3 to TRBJ2-7; D is undetermined. The CDR3 loop spans 12 amino acids. V lost 2 bases and J lost 5, with 7 bases in between. Germline V gene lookup returns CDR1 MNHEY and CDR2 SVGEGT. DNA of the CDR3: TGTGCCAGCAGTTACGTGGCGAACGAGCAGTACTTC. Protein: CASSYVANEQYF.

This chain's CDR3 is CASSPRTGANYGYTF. In nucleotides, the CDR3 is TGTGCCAGTAGTCCCCGGACAGGTGCTAACTATGGCTACACCTTC. The genes are TRBV19 and TRBJ1-2, with 7 bases matching TRBD1. The germline V gene encodes CDR1 LNHDA and CDR2 SQIVND (reference sequence). V gave up 5 bases and J gave up 0 bases; unmatched junction bases: 6. The CDR3 has 15 amino acids.

The V and J genes are TRBV27 and TRBJ1-2; possibly TRBD1 for D (5 bases). Germline CDR1 reads MNHEY; CDR2 reads SMNVEV (reference sequence). The V and J ends lost 5 bases and 3 bases respectively, with 19 bases between them. The CDR3 loop spans 16 amino acids. The CDR3 nucleotides are TGTGCCAGCAGTATTCTGGGGCTTCCAAGGCACTATGGCTACACCTTC. This sequence encodes CASSILGLPRHYGYTF.

The gene calls are TRBV27 and TRBJ2-3, with 8 bases fitting TRBD2. The J segment lost 5 bases and the V segment lost 4 bases, leaving 8 bases of the junction unmatched. CDR1 and CDR2 (germline): MNHEY, SMNVEV (reference sequence). The CDR3 runs 15 residues. The CDR3: CASSYRREGGDTQYF. Here the CDR3 DNA reads TGTGCCAGCAGTTACCGTCGGGAGGGGGGAGATACGCAGTATTTT.

The chain uses TRBV28 and TRBJ1-2; D not resolved. CDR1 is MDHEN and CDR2 is SYDVKM in the germline V gene. Trimming left V 3 bases short and J 5 bases short, with 13 bases between. This CDR3 spans 14 amino acids. The CDR3 nucleotides read TGTGCCAGCAGTTTTCAGTCCCTGGGGTATGGCTACACCTTC. Translating gives CASSFQSLGYGYTF.

The chain carries TRBV12-3 or TRBV12-4 and TRBJ2-7; D may be TRBD1 (6 bases). This CDR3 is built from 13 residues. The V end was cut by 3 bases, the J end by 1 base, with 7 bases between. CDR3 nucleotides: TGTGCCAGCAGTTTTGGACAGTCCTACGAGCAGTACTTC. Amino acids: CASSFGQSYEQYF.

The rearrangement uses TRBV7-2 and TRBJ1-2; D possibly corresponds to TRBD1 (6 bases). V dropped 5 bases and J dropped 1 base, with 17 bases sitting between them. The CDR3 has 16 residues. Germline V gives CDR1 SGHTA, CDR2 FQGNSA. CDR3 in DNA: TGTGCCAGCAGCCCCTTCGAACAGGGCCTTAACTATGGCTACACCTTC. As protein: CASSPFEQGLNYGYTF.

The chain joins TRBV27 to TRBJ2-2; 7 bases fit TRBD2. CDR3 length equals 15 residues. Germline loops: CDR1 MNHEY, CDR2 SMNVEV (reference sequence). The V gene end was trimmed by 4 bases and the J gene end by 2 bases; junction bases not matched to a gene: 4. CDR3 coding DNA: TGTGCCAGCAGTTCGGGACTATACAACACCGGGGAGCTGTTTTTT. As protein: CASSSGLYNTGELFF.

V usage is TRBV11-2 and J usage is TRBJ2-7; D is uncertain. Trimming pared 1 base from V and 4 bases from J, leaving 5 bases between. Germline assignment: CDR1 SGHAT and CDR2 FQNNGV. The CDR3 length is 12 residues. CDR3 amino acids: CASSLGNYEQYF. The CDR3 coding sequence is TGTGCCAGCAGCTTAGGTAATTACGAGCAGTACTTC.

This sequence joins TRBV5-1 and TRBJ1-5, with D possibly being TRBD1 (5 bases). CDR3 size: 15 residues. Germline V gene sequence: CDR1 SGHRS, CDR2 YFSETQ. The V end lost 1 base, the J end lost 5 bases, and 13 bases lay between the germline ends. This chain's CDR3 is CASSLYGGGDQPQHF. For the CDR3, the DNA is TGCGCCAGCAGCTTGTATGGGGGTGGTGATCAGCCCCAGCATTTT. The full variable domain, with the rest looked up from reference TRBV5-1 and TRBJ1-5, is KAGVTQTPRYLIKTRGQQVTLSCSPISGHRSVSWYQQTPGQGLQFLFEYFSETQRNKGNFPGRFSGRQFSNSRSEMNVSTLELGDSALYLCASSLYGGGDQPQHFGDGTRLSIL.

This chain uses TRBV28 with TRBJ1-2; possibly TRBD1 for D (6 bases). This CDR3 comprises 15 residues. The V end was cut by 7 bases, the J end by 5 bases, with 20 bases between. Looked up from germline, CDR1 is MDHEN and CDR2 is SYDVKM. This chain's CDR3 is CASTVSTGKIYGYTF. CDR3 bases: TGTGCCAGCACCGTCTCTACAGGGAAAATATATGGCTACACCTTC.

The CDR3 reads CATSRQGYNSPLHF. The CDR3 nucleotides read TGTGCCACCAGCAGACAGGGATATAATTCACCCCTCCACTTT. The gene calls are TRBV15 and TRBJ1-6, with D possibly matching TRBD1 (5 bases). V shed 2 bases and J shed 4 bases, with 6 bases lying between them. Germline V gene data show CDR1 as LNHNV and CDR2 as YYDKDF (reference sequence). This CDR3 is built from 14 residues.